This is a list of T cell receptor beta chains from one sample in a study of OX40 agonist ivuxolimab in advanced cancers. TCRdb keeps only in-frame clones here, not all; method: immunoSEQ multiplex PCR. The data contain 70,000 or so clones, roughly 85% of them singletons. Sequenced material: CD4+ or CD8+ T cells sorted from blood, taken in a trial of the OX40 agonist ivuxolimab. The receptors were sampled from an adult with an advanced solid tumor such as melanoma, head and neck, liver or kidney cancer. Both conserved end residues are part of each CDR3. The order of the fields is D gene, clone size, V gene, J gene, CDR3 DNA, CDR3 protein. A D gene is named only where the DNA matches it firmly. The size entry is marked missing in some rows and otherwise reads once, few, many or a size class.

.	.	TRBV28	TRBJ2-1	TGTGCCAGCCGAACGAACTACAATGAGCAGTTCTTC	CASRTNYNEQFF
.	few	TRBV18	TRBJ2-3	TGTGCCAGCTCACGCTTCAGCTTTGGTGCAGATACGCAGTATTTT	CASSRFSFGADTQYF
.	.	TRBV18	TRBJ2-5	TGTGCCAGCTCACCCGACAGGGAGGTGGAGACCCAGTACTTC	CASSPDREVETQYF
TRBD1	.	TRBV19	TRBJ1-1	TGTGCCAGTAGTCCGGGGACAGGGCATACTGAAGCTTTCTTT	CASSPGTGHTEAFF
.	.	TRBV7-9	TRBJ2-7	TGTGCCAGCAGCTTAGGTTCGGGGTTCGAGCAGTACTTC	CASSLGSGFEQYF
.	.	TRBV11-1	TRBJ2-6	TGTGCCAGCAGCTTACTCCCAGGCAGCTCTGGGGCCAACGTCCTGACTTTC	CASSLLPGSSGANVLTF
TRBD1	.	TRBV25-1	TRBJ2-6	TGTGCCAGCAGTGCGGACAGGGGGCGCGGGGCCAACGTCCTGACTTTC	CASSADRGRGANVLTF
TRBD1	.	TRBV10-3	TRBJ2-1	TGTGCCATCAGCAGACAGGGGGATGAGCAGTTCTTC	CAISRQGDEQFF
.	.	TRBV5-1	TRBJ1-4	TGCGCCAGCAGCATCGGGACGGATAATGAAAAACTGTTTTTT	CASSIGTDNEKLFF
TRBD1	.	TRBV30	TRBJ1-5	TGTGCCTGGAGCCCCGCGACAGGGGGCCTACGACAGCCCCAGCATTTT	CAWSPATGGLRQPQHF
.	once	TRBV18	TRBJ1-3	TGTGCCAGCTCACTCGACCTCATCTCTGGAAACACCATATATTTT	CASSLDLISGNTIYF
.	.	TRBV2	TRBJ2-2	TGTGCCAGAGCAGATATTAGGTGGACGAACACCGGGGAGCTGTTTTTT	CARADIRWTNTGELFF
TRBD1	few	TRBV28	TRBJ1-6	TGTGCCAGCAGTAAACGACAGGGGGCTGATTCACCCCTCCACTTT	CASSKRQGADSPLHF
.	.	TRBV28	TRBJ1-2	TGTGCCAGCAGGGCATCTTTACGGGGCTACACCTTC	CASRASLRGYTF
.	.	TRBV28	TRBJ2-7	TGTGCCAGCAGATCGAAGGGACGGGCCTACGAGCAGTACTTC	CASRSKGRAYEQYF
.	.	TRBV5-7	TRBJ1-1	TGTGCCAGCAGCTCTGGACAGTTCGGGACTGAAGCTTTCTTT	CASSSGQFGTEAFF
.	.	TRBV2	TRBJ1-1	TGTGCCAGCAGCTACAGGGAGGGTGAAGCTTTCTTT	CASSYREGEAFF
.	.	TRBV5-4	TRBJ2-7	TGTGCCAGCAGCGCAAATCCTCTAGCGTACGAGCAGTACTTC	CASSANPLAYEQYF
TRBD2	.	TRBV5-1	TRBJ2-4	TGCGCCAGCAGCTTGGGTCCTAGCGGGGGGGCCGAAAACATTCAGTACTTC	CASSLGPSGGAENIQYF
.	.	TRBV4-2	TRBJ2-1	TGTGCCAGCAGCCGTGACTCCTCATCCGAGCAGTTCTTC	CASSRDSSSEQFF
TRBD1	.	TRBV18	TRBJ2-3	TGTGCCAGCTCACCGCGCGACAGGGGGCCGGCAGATACGCAGTATTTT	CASSPRDRGPADTQYF
TRBD1	.	TRBV27	TRBJ1-1	TGTGCCAGCAGTTTGAGGGTAACAGGGGGGTGGGGCACTGAAGCTTTCTTT	CASSLRVTGGWGTEAFF
TRBD1	once	TRBV6-1	TRBJ1-5	TGTGCCAGCAGTGAAGTGGCAGGGGGGAATCAGCCCCAGCATTTT	CASSEVAGGNQPQHF
TRBD1	.	TRBV6-5	TRBJ1-2	TGTGCCAGCGGGACAGGGTTGATTAACAGTGGCTACACCTTC	CASGTGLINSGYTF
.	.	TRBV5-1	TRBJ2-6	TGCGCCAGCAGCTTGACCATGCCTTCGGCCAACGTCCTGACTTTC	CASSLTMPSANVLTF
.	.	TRBV2	TRBJ1-5	TGTGCCAGCAGTGAAGCGGGGAGGGCGCATAGCAATCAGCCCCAGCATTTT	CASSEAGRAHSNQPQHF
.	.	TRBV7-9	TRBJ1-6	TGTGCCAGCAGTCCGACGTTGGGAAATAATTCACCCCTCCACTTT	CASSPTLGNNSPLHF
.	.	TRBV28	TRBJ2-7	TGTGCCAGCACTGACAGCCCCGCCGACGAGCAGTACTTC	CASTDSPADEQYF